This is a list of T cell receptor beta chains from one sample in a study of siplizumab effects on memory and regulatory T cells. Here immunoSEQ multiplex PCR was the method, and the copy in TCRdb shows in-frame clones only, minus some. The data hold tens of thousands of clones, with 87% observed a single time. Material: naive CD8+ T cells sorted from blood. The receptors originated from a human donor in good health. Both conserved end residues are part of each CDR3. The order of the fields is J gene, clone size, D gene, V gene, CDR3 DNA, CDR3 protein. D genes are given only for firm matches. Clone size is shown for a subset of rows, as once, few, many or a class of expanded clone.

TRBJ2-1	-	-	TRBV19	TGTGCCAGTAGTATGGGGCAGGGCCTCACGCACAATGAGCAGTTCTTC	CASSMGQGLTHNEQFF
TRBJ1-5	-	TRBD1	TRBV6-1	TGTGCCAGCAGTGAACACGGGGGGACAGGGGTATATAGCAATCAGCCCCAGCATTTT	CASSEHGGTGVYSNQPQHF
TRBJ2-7	few	-	TRBV27	TGTGCCAGCAGTCATACAGGGACCTACGAGCAGTACTTC	CASSHTGTYEQYF
TRBJ2-7	-	-	TRBV19	TGTGCCAGTAGTATAGTCCTTCTGAACAACGAGCAGTACTTC	CASSIVLLNNEQYF
TRBJ2-7	once	-	TRBV7-3	TGTGCCAGCAGCTTAACTCCAAGGCCCCGCCACGAGCAGTACTTC	CASSLTPRPRHEQYF
TRBJ2-1	-	TRBD2	TRBV5-4	TGTGCCAGCAGCCTACTGGGACTAGCGGGAGCCTACAATGAGCAGTTCTTC	CASSLLGLAGAYNEQFF
TRBJ1-4	-	TRBD1	TRBV2	TGTGCCAGCAGTCCCAGGGGGCCTGGTGGTGAAAAACTGTTTTTT	CASSPRGPGGEKLFF
TRBJ2-7	-	TRBD1	TRBV4-1	TGCGCCAGCAGCCAAGAGGGACAGGGGCTGACGGGGCAGTACTTC	CASSQEGQGLTGQYF
TRBJ2-1	-	TRBD2	TRBV7-9	TGTGCCAGCAGCTTAACTAGCGGGGGACCCTACAATGAGCAGTTCTTC	CASSLTSGGPYNEQFF
TRBJ1-1	-	-	TRBV21-1	TGTGCCAGCAGCCAAGGGGGGGTGGACACTGAAGCTTTCTTT	CASSQGGVDTEAFF
TRBJ2-7	-	TRBD2	TRBV27	TGTGCCAGCAGTTTATCCGGGGGACTAGGGGACTACGAGCAGTACTTC	CASSLSGGLGDYEQYF
TRBJ2-6	-	-	TRBV9	TGTGCCAGCAGCCCTCAAGGGGGCTCTGGGGCCAACGTCCTGACTTTC	CASSPQGGSGANVLTF
TRBJ1-5	few	TRBD1	TRBV27	TGTGCCAGCAACGCAGGGGGCTTCAATCAGCCCCAGCATTTT	CASNAGGFNQPQHF
TRBJ1-1	-	TRBD1	TRBV10-1	TGCGCCAGCAGCATATTACAGGGGGCGAGAACTGAAGCTTTCTTT	CASSILQGARTEAFF
TRBJ1-1	once	TRBD1	TRBV4-2	TGTGCCAGCACCCAACCTGGACAGGGGTACACTGAAGCTTTCTTT	CASTQPGQGYTEAFF
TRBJ1-5	-	-	TRBV19	TGTGCCAGTAGTCCCTCCCATAATCAGCCCCAGCATTTT	CASSPSHNQPQHF
TRBJ1-5	-	-	TRBV11-2	TGTGCCAGCAGCTTGGAACCAGCGAATCAGCCCCAGCATTTT	CASSLEPANQPQHF
TRBJ2-5	-	TRBD2	TRBV14	TGTGCCAGCAGCCAAGATCTACTAGCGGGAGGGTACTCGGAGACCCAGTACTTC	CASSQDLLAGGYSETQYF
TRBJ2-7	-	-	TRBV27	TGTGCCAGCAGTTTTGCCAGCGGCGACTACGAGCAGTACTTC	CASSFASGDYEQYF
TRBJ2-1	-	-	TRBV7-6	TGTGCCAGCAGCCTGACGGACTACAATGAGCAGTTCTTC	CASSLTDYNEQFF
TRBJ2-7	-	-	TRBV11-2	TGTGCCAGCAGCATAGCGGTACACTACGAGCAGTACTTC	CASSIAVHYEQYF
TRBJ2-3	-	-	TRBV7-2	TGTGCCAGCAGCGTCCTCGACAGGATCACAGATACGCAGTATTTT	CASSVLDRITDTQYF
TRBJ1-2	-	-	TRBV6-1	TGTGCCAGCAGTGTTAATAGGACAGCCCAAACCCTAACTAACTATGGCTACACCTTC	CASSVNRTAQTLTNYGYTF
TRBJ1-1	-	-	TRBV19	TGTGCCAGTAGCACCGGGCTGAACACTGAAGCTTTCTTT	CASSTGLNTEAFF
TRBJ2-3	-	-	TRBV2	TGTGCCAGCAAGGCCACGGGCACAGATACGCAGTATTTT	CASKATGTDTQYF
TRBJ2-1	-	TRBD2	TRBV13	TGTGCCAGCAGCTTTCTGCCTCCCGGGACTAGCGCGTACAATGAGCAGTTCTTC	CASSFLPPGTSAYNEQFF
TRBJ2-4	-	-	TRBV4-1	TGCGCCAGCAGCCAAACCAAAAACATTCAGTACTTC	CASSQTKNIQYF
TRBJ1-5	-	-	TRBV5-8	TGTGCCAGCGGTGAGGTCGTCGACAGATCCTATAGCAATCAGCCCCAGCATTTT	CASGEVVDRSYSNQPQHF
TRBJ2-7	-	-	TRBV19	TGTGCCAGTAGTATATCGGGGTCCTACGAGCAGTACTTC	CASSISGSYEQYF
TRBJ2-1	-	-	TRBV25-1	TGTGCCAGCAGTGAATGGGGGGACTCTACAGACCACAATGAGCAGTTCTTC	CASSEWGDSTDHNEQFF
TRBJ2-7	once	-	TRBV7-2	TGTGCCAGCAGCTCCCACAGGGCATCCGCCCCCGAGCAGTACTTC	CASSSHRASAPEQYF
TRBJ2-6	-	-	TRBV6-5	TGTGCCAGCAGTTACGGTGAGGGAACTGGGGCCAACGTCCTGACTTTC	CASSYGEGTGANVLTF
TRBJ2-7	-	-	TRBV4-1	TGCGCCAGCAGCCAAGCCCCGAGCTCCTACGAGCAGTACTTC	CASSQAPSSYEQYF
TRBJ1-2	-	-	TRBV25-1	TGTGCCAGCGGAGACGACATGATTCCATCCGATGGCTACACCTTC	CASGDDMIPSDGYTF
TRBJ2-7	once	TRBD1	TRBV7-7	TGTGCCAGCAGCCCGGGACAGGGCTACGAGCAGTACTTC	CASSPGQGYEQYF
TRBJ1-2	-	-	TRBV18	TGTGCCAGCTCACCACCGCGGGATAGGCATCGGGTGGGAAGCGCCTATGATGGCTACACCTTC	CASSPPRDRHRVGSAYDGYTF
TRBJ2-7	once	TRBD1	TRBV27	TGTGCCAGCAGTTCCGTTACATCGGGACAGGATTCCTACGAGCAGTACTTC	CASSSVTSGQDSYEQYF
TRBJ2-7	-	-	TRBV27	TGTGCCAGCAGTTTCAATGCGGGGGCCCAGAGCAAGCAGTACTTC	CASSFNAGAQSKQYF
TRBJ2-1	-	-	TRBV6-5	TGTGCCAGCAGTTACTCGACGGCGGATCGGGACAATGAGCAGTTCTTC	CASSYSTADRDNEQFF
TRBJ2-6	-	TRBD1	TRBV7-9	TGTGCCAGCAGCGCCCTTATTCCAGGGGGCGCTGGGGCCAACGTCCTGACTTTC	CASSALIPGGAGANVLTF
TRBJ2-7	-	TRBD1	TRBV5-5	TGTGCCAGCACCCGGACAGGAGATTCCTACGAGCAGTACTTC	CASTRTGDSYEQYF
TRBJ1-2	-	TRBD1	TRBV6-4	TGTGCCAGCAGTGTCGGACAGGGGGCAGGAGGCTACACCTTC	CASSVGQGAGGYTF
TRBJ1-5	-	-	TRBV7-2	TGTGCCAGCAGCCAAGATGCAGGGAACAATCAGCCCCAGCATTTT	CASSQDAGNNQPQHF
TRBJ1-2	-	-	TRBV10-3	TGTGCCATCAGTGAGTCGAACCAGAGAAACTATGGCTACACCTTC	CAISESNQRNYGYTF
TRBJ2-3	-	TRBD1	TRBV5-6	TGTGCCAGCAGCTTCCGGGACAGATACACAGATACGCAGTATTTT	CASSFRDRYTDTQYF
TRBJ1-5	-	-	TRBV11-3	TGTGCCAGCAGCCCCCAGGGGCGCAATCAGCCCCAGCATTTT	CASSPQGRNQPQHF
TRBJ2-3	-	TRBD2	TRBV30	TGTGCCTGGAGTACTAGCGGGAGCACAGATACGCAGTATTTT	CAWSTSGSTDTQYF
TRBJ2-3	-	-	TRBV14	TGTGCCAGCAGCCAAGGCGCTTCTAGCACAGATACGCAGTATTTT	CASSQGASSTDTQYF
TRBJ2-3	-	TRBD1	TRBV9	TGTGCCAGCCAAAGGACAGGGGTAAACACAGATACGCAGTATTTT	CASQRTGVNTDTQYF
TRBJ2-7	-	-	TRBV6-5	TGTGCCAGCAAACTCGGGGGGCCCCCCTACGAGCAGTACTTC	CASKLGGPPYEQYF